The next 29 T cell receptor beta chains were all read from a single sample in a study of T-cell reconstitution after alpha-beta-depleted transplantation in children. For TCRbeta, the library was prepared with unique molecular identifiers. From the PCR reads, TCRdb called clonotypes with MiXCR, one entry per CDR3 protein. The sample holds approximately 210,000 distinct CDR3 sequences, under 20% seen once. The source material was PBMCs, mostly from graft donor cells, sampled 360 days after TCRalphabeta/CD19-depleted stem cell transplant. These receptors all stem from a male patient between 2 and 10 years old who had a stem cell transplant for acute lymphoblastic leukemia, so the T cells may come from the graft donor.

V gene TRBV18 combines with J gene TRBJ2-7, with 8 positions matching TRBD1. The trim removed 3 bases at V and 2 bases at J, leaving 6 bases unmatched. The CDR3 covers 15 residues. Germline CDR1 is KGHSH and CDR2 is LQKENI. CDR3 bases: TGTGCCAGCTCACCCCTCTGGACAGGGACCTACGAGCAGTACTTC. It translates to CASSPLWTGTYEQYF.

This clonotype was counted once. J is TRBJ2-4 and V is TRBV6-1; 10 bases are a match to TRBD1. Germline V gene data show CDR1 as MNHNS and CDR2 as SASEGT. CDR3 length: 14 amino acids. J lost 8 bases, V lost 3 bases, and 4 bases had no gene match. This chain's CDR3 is CASSESGTGDIQYF. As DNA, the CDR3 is TGTGCCAGCAGTGAGTCCGGGACAGGGGACATTCAGTACTTC.

CDR3 region: CASSTPRGGLAGRHEQYF. The CDR3 bases are TGTGCCAGCAGCACCCCCAGGGGTGGACTAGCGGGAAGGCACGAGCAGTACTTC. The genes are TRBV11-2 and TRBJ2-7, with 12 nucleotides matching TRBD2. V shed 5 bases, J shed 5 bases, and the junction held 16 bases outside the gene matches. The germline gives CDR1 SGHAT, CDR2 FQNNGV. The CDR3 length is 18 residues.

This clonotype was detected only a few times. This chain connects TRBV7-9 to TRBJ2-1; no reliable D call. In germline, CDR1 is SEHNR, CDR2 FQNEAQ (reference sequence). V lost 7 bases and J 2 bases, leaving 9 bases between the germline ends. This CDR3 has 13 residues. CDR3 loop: CASNLAAYNEQFF. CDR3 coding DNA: TGTGCCAGCAATTTGGCCGCCTACAATGAGCAGTTCTTC.

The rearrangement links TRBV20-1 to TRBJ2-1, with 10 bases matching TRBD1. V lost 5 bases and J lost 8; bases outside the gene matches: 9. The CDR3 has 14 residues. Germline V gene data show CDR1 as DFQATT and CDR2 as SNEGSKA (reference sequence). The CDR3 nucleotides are TGCAGTGCTGGCACGGGACAGGGGACTTATGAGCAGTTCTTC. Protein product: CSAGTGQGTYEQFF.

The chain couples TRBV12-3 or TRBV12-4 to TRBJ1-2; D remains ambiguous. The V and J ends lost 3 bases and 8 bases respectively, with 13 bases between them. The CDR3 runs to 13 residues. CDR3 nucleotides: TGTGCCAGCAGTTTGAGGCAGGTGGCGGGCTACACCTTC. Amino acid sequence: CASSLRQVAGYTF.

The CDR3 DNA reads as TGTGCTAGTGGTTTTTTCAACAGCCGTCATGGCTACACCTTC. Amino acid sequence: CASGFFNSRHGYTF. This sequence joins TRBV12-5 and TRBJ1-2, with D hard to call. V was clipped by 3 bases and J by 6 bases, with 14 bases between them. CDR3 size: 14 residues. CDR1 is LGHNT and CDR2 is FRNRAP in the germline V gene.

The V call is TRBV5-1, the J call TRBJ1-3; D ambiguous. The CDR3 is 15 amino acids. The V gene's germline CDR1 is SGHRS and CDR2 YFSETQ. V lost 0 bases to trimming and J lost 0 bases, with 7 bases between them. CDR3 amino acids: CASSLDFHSGNTIYF. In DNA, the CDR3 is TGCGCCAGCAGCTTGGACTTCCACTCTGGAAACACCATATATTTT.

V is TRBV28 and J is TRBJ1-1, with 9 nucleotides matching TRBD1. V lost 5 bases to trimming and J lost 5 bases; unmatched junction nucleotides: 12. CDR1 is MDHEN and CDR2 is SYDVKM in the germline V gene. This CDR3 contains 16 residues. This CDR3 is CASSIPGQGITTEAFF. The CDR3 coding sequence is TGTGCCAGCAGTATTCCGGGACAGGGAATTACGACTGAAGCTTTCTTT.

The CDR3 region is CASSLQGMQETQYF. The CDR3, as DNA: TGTGCCAGCAGCTTACAGGGCATGCAAGAGACCCAGTACTTC. The chain links TRBV7-3 to TRBJ2-5, with D perhaps matching TRBD1 (5 bases). The V end was cut by 2 bases, the J end by 2 bases, with 9 bases between. The CDR3 is made up of 14 amino acids. Germline V gives CDR1 SGHTA, CDR2 FQGTGA.

Here the CDR3 reads CASSYSRGHRGLNEQFF. The CDR3 DNA reads TGTGCCAGCAGTTACTCACGAGGTCACAGGGGGCTGAATGAGCAGTTCTTC. The rearrangement joins TRBV6-5 to TRBJ2-1, with 9 bases that match TRBD1. J was trimmed by 7 bases and V by 0 bases; bases with no gene match: 10. The CDR3 extends over 17 amino acids. The germline CDR1 and CDR2 sequences are MNHEY and SVGAGI.

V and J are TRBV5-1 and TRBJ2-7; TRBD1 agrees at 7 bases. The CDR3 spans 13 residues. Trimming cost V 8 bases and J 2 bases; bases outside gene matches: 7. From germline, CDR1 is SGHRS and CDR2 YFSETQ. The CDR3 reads CASQQGWAYEQYF. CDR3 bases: TGCGCCAGTCAACAGGGGTGGGCCTACGAGCAGTACTTC.

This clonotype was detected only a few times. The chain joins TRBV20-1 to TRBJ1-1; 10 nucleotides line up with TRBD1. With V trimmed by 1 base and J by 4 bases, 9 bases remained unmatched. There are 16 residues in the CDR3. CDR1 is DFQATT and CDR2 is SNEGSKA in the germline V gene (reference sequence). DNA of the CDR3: TGCAGTGCTAGAGGACGGCAACGGGACAGGGGCACTGAAGCTTTCTTT. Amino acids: CSARGRQRDRGTEAFF.

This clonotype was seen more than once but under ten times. The CDR3: CASSPDRGRLAGEETQYF. The CDR3 DNA reads as TGCGCCAGCAGCCCCGACAGGGGGCGACTAGCGGGGGAAGAGACCCAGTACTTC. This rearrangement joins TRBV5-1 to TRBJ2-5; 12 positions match TRBD2. V trimming: 4 bases; J trimming: 3 bases; junction bases outside the gene matches: 13. The CDR3 length is 18 residues. Germline assignment: CDR1 SGHRS and CDR2 YFSETQ.

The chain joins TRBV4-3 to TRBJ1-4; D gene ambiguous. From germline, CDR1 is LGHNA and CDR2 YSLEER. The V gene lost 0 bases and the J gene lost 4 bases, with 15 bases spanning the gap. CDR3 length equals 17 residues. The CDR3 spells CASSQDGFGDYNEKLFF. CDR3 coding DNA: TGCGCCAGCAGCCAAGATGGTTTCGGCGACTATAATGAAAAACTGTTTTTT.

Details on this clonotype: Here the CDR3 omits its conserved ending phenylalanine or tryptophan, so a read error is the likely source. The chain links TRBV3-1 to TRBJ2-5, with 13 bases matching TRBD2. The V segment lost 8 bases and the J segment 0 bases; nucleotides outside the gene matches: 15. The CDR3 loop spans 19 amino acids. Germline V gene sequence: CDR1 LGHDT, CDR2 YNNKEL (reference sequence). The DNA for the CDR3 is TGTGCCAGCTCCCAAATGACTAGCGGGGGGTCACTGTACCAAGAGACCCAGTACTAC. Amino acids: CASSQMTSGGSLYQETQYY.

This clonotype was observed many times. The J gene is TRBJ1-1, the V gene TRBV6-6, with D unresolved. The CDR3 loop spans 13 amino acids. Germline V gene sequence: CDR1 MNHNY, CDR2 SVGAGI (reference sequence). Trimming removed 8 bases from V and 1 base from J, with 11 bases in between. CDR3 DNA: TGTGCCAGCGTTCCCCCGCAGAACACTGAAGCTTTCTTT. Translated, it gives CASVPPQNTEAFF.

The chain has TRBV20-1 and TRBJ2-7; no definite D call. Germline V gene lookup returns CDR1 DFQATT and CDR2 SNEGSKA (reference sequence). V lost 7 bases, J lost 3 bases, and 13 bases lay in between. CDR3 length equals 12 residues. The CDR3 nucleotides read TGCAGTGTAAGACCCCCCGGCTACGAGCAGTACTTC. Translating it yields CSVRPPGYEQYF.

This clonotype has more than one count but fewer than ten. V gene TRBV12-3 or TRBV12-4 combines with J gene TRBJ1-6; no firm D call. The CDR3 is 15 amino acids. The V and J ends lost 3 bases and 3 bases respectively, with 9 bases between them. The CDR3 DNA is TGTGCCAGCAGTTTTCTGACGGGCTATAATTCACCCCTCCACTTT. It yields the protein CASSFLTGYNSPLHF.

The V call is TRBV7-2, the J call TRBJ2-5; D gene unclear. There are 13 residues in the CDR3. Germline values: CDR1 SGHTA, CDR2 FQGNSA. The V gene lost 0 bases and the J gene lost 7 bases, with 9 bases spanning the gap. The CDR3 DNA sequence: TGTGCCAGCAGCTTAGCCTCATCGTCGACCCAGTACTTC. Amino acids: CASSLASSSTQYF.

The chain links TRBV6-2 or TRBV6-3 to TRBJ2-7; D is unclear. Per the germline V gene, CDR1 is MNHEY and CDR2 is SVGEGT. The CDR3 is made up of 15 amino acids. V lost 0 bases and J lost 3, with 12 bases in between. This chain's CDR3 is CASSYSGRIHYEQYF. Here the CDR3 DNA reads TGTGCCAGCAGTTACTCGGGCAGAATTCACTACGAGCAGTACTTC.

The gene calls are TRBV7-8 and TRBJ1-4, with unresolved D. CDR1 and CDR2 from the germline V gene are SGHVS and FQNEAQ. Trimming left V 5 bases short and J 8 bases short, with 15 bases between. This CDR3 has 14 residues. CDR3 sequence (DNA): TGTGCCAGCAGCCCTCCTGGGAAGGAAGAAAAACTGTTTTTT. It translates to CASSPPGKEEKLFF. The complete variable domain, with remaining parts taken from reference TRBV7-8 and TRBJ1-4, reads GAGVSQSPRYKVAKRGQDVALRCDPISGHVSLFWYQQALGQGPEFLTYFQNEAQLDKSGLPSDRFFAERPEGSVSTLKIQRTQQEDSAVYLCASSPPGKEEKLFFGSGTQLSVL.

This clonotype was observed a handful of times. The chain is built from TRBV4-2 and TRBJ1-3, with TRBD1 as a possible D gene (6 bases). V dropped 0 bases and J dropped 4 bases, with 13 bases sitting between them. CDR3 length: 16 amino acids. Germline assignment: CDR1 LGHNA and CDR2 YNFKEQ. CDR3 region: CASSQDRGVEGNTIYF. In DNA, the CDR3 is TGTGCCAGCAGCCAAGACAGGGGAGTGGAGGGAAACACCATATATTTT.

CDR3: CASSPGRLNYGYTF. The CDR3 nucleotides are TGTGCCAGCAGCCCGGGACGACTTAACTATGGCTACACCTTC. The chain employs TRBV7-9 and TRBJ1-2, with a weak D call TRBD1 (5 bases). The germline CDR1 and CDR2 sequences are SEHNR and FQNEAQ (reference sequence). The CDR3 is made up of 14 amino acids. Trimming left V 5 bases short and J 1 base short, with 11 bases between.

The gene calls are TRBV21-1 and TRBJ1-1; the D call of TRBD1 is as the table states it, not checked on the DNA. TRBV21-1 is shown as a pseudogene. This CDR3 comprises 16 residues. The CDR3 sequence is CASSNAERTGRTEAFF. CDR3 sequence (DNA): TGTGCCAGCAGCAATGCCGAGCGGACAGGGAGGACTGAAGCTTTCTTT.

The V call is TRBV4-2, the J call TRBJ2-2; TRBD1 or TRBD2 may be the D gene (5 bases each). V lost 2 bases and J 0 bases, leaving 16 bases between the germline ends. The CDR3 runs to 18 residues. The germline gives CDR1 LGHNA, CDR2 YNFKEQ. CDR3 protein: CASSQFPGTLANTGELFF. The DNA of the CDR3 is TGTGCCAGCAGCCAATTTCCGGGGACCCTCGCGAACACCGGGGAGCTGTTTTTT.

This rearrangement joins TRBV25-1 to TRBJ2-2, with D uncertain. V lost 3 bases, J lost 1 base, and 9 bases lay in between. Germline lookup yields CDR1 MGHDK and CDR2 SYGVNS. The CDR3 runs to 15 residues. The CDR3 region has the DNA TGTGCCAGCAGTGACTCGACCGAGAACACCGGGGAGCTGTTTTTT. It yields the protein CASSDSTENTGELFF.

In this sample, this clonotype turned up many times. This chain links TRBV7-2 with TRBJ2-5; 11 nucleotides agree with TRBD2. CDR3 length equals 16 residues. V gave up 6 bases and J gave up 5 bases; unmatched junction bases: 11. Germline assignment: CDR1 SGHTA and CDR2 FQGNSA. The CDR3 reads CASSSGLAGGVETQYF. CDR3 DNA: TGTGCCAGCAGTTCCGGCCTAGCGGGGGGCGTGGAGACCCAGTACTTC.

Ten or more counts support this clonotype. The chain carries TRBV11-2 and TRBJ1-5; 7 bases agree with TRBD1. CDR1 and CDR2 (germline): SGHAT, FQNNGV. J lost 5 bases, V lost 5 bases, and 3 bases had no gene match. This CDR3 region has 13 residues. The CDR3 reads CASSTGTDQPQHF. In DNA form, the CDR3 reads TGTGCCAGCAGCACCGGGACAGATCAGCCCCAGCATTTT. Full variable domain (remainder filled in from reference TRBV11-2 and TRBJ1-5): EAGVAQSPRYKIIEKRQSVAFWCNPISGHATLYWYQQILGQGPKLLIQFQNNGVVDDSQLPKDRFSAERLKGVDSTLKIQPAKLEDSAVYLCASSTGTDQPQHFGDGTRLSIL.